Shown below are 25 T cell receptor beta chains from a single sample sequenced in a study of shared clonotypes between healthy human individuals. TCRdb's copy holds only in-frame clones and misses some; the assay was immunoSEQ multiplex PCR. The sample holds some 500,000 clones, approximately 94% seen once. Material for sequencing was naive CD4+ T cells sorted from blood. Subset defined: CD45RA+ positively selected. These receptors came from a woman aged 25 to 45 in good health.

The V gene is TRBV11-2, the J gene TRBJ2-7; 9 nucleotides align to TRBD2. The germline V gene encodes CDR1 SGHAT and CDR2 FQNNGV. The CDR3 sequence is 16 residues long. Trimming at V came to 6 bases and at J to 2 bases, leaving 11 bases not matched to a gene. CDR3 region: CASSPSRLAGTYEQYF. CDR3 bases: TGTGCCAGCAGTCCCAGCAGGCTAGCGGGAACCTACGAGCAGTACTTC.

The V call is TRBV5-4, the J call TRBJ2-7; no reliable D call. Germline V lookup: CDR1 SGHNT, CDR2 YYREEE (reference sequence). The CDR3 totals 16 residues. V was shortened by 0 bases and J by 0 bases, with 13 bases between the two germline ends. This CDR3 reads CASSLVRSSSSYEQYF. For the CDR3, the DNA is TGTGCCAGCAGCTTGGTTCGGTCCTCCAGCTCCTACGAGCAGTACTTC.

The V and J genes are TRBV28 and TRBJ2-6; D not certain. The CDR3 is 18 amino acids. In germline, CDR1 is MDHEN, CDR2 SYDVKM. V lost 5 bases and J 2 bases, leaving 19 bases between the germline ends. CDR3 sequence reads: CASSQTGPGRTGANVLTF. CDR3 DNA sequence: TGTGCCAGCAGTCAAACCGGGCCCGGGCGAACTGGGGCCAACGTCCTGACTTTC.

This chain's CDR3 is CASTRRELAYGEQFF. The CDR3 bases are TGTGCCAGCACCCGACGGGAACTAGCGTACGGTGAGCAGTTCTTC. This chain uses TRBV13 with TRBJ2-1, with 7 bases aligning to TRBD2. V was pared by 7 bases and J by 9 bases, with 15 bases of the junction left unmatched. This CDR3 is 15 amino acids long. Germline assignment: CDR1 PRHDT and CDR2 FYEKMQ (reference sequence).

The chain has TRBV28 and TRBJ2-1; 12 bases agree with TRBD2. CDR1 and CDR2 (germline): MDHEN, SYDVKM. The CDR3 covers 16 residues. Germline trimming cut 6 bases from V and 8 bases from J; bases unmatched to any gene: 11. The CDR3 nucleotides read TGTGCCAGCAGGCTAGCGGGAGGGCCGTACGTCGATGAGCAGTTCTTC. Its protein is CASRLAGGPYVDEQFF.

V is TRBV6-6 and J is TRBJ1-2; 7 bases are shared with TRBD1. Germline V lookup: CDR1 MNHNY, CDR2 SVGAGI (reference sequence). The CDR3 is 13 residues long. J lost 3 bases, V lost 6 bases, and 4 bases had no gene match. The CDR3 nucleotides are TGTGCCAGCAGAGACAGGGCCGACTATGGCTACACCTTC. Its protein is CASRDRADYGYTF.

This chain joins TRBV19 and TRBJ1-2, with D possibly being TRBD1 (5 bases). This CDR3 contains 15 residues. Looked up from germline, CDR1 is LNHDA and CDR2 is SQIVND (reference sequence). Trimming took off 3 bases at V and 4 bases at J, with 15 bases between the two ends. CDR3 region: CASSMSPGDPYGYTF. CDR3 coding DNA: TGTGCCAGTAGTATGTCCCCGGGGGATCCCTATGGCTACACCTTC. The entire variable domain, with the rest obtained from reference TRBV19 and TRBJ1-2, is as follows: DGGITQSPKYLFRKEGQNVTLSCEQNLNHDAMYWYRQDPGQGLRLIYYSQIVNDFQKGDIAEGYSVSREKKESFPLTVTSAQKNPTAFYLCASSMSPGDPYGYTFGSGTRLTVV.

The chain links TRBV19 to TRBJ1-1; a weak D match, TRBD1 (5 bases). The CDR3 runs to 16 residues. Trimming left V 3 bases short and J 0 bases short, with 14 bases between. The V gene's germline CDR1 is LNHDA and CDR2 SQIVND (reference sequence). Here the CDR3 reads CASSIPREGMNTEAFF. CDR3 bases: TGTGCCAGTAGTATTCCCCGGGAGGGGATGAACACTGAAGCTTTCTTT.

The chain carries TRBV28 and TRBJ2-2; perhaps TRBD1 as D (6 bases). From germline, CDR1 is MDHEN and CDR2 SYDVKM. The CDR3 runs to 16 residues. Between the trimmed V and J ends, which lost 5 bases and 0 bases, there was a span of 13 bases. CDR3: CASSPKGVTNTGELFF. The CDR3 region has the DNA TGTGCCAGCAGTCCCAAGGGGGTCACGAACACCGGGGAGCTGTTTTTT.

The gene calls are TRBV18 and TRBJ1-1, with unresolved D. The germline gives CDR1 KGHSH, CDR2 LQKENI. V lost 6 bases to trimming and J lost 7 bases, with 15 bases between them. The CDR3 runs 13 residues. CDR3 bases: TGTGCCAGCTCCGCGTTGACAACCTATGAAGCTTTCTTT. Its translation: CASSALTTYEAFF.

Written as DNA, the CDR3 is TGCGCCAGCAGCTGGACAGGGGGCAAGGAGACCCAGTACTTC. This translates into CASSWTGGKETQYF. This chain connects TRBV5-1 to TRBJ2-5, with TRBD1 matching over 11 bases. Germline CDR1 and CDR2: SGHRS and YFSETQ. This CDR3 region has 14 residues. V trimming: 3 bases; J trimming: 5 bases; junction bases outside the gene matches: 3.

This clone was seen a single time. The chain is built from TRBV5-1 and TRBJ2-7; TRBD2 matches 9 bases. V was clipped by 3 bases and J by 4 bases; unmatched bases: 5. The CDR3 has 14 residues. CDR1 and CDR2 from the germline V gene are SGHRS and YFSETQ. CDR3 amino acids: CASSWGLAAYEQYF. In nucleotides, the CDR3 is TGCGCCAGCAGCTGGGGACTAGCAGCTTACGAGCAGTACTTC.

The chain recombines TRBV21-1 with TRBJ1-3; the table's D call of TRBD1 was not tested on the DNA. TRBV21-1 is listed as a pseudogene. This CDR3 has 15 amino acids. CDR3 DNA sequence: TGTGCCAGCAGCAAAGTGACAGGCTCTGGAAACACCATATATTTT. Translated, it gives CASSKVTGSGNTIYF.

The chain's CDR3 is CASSLRLAGLAEQYF. DNA of the CDR3: TGTGCCAGCAGCTTACGGCTAGCGGGACTCGCCGAGCAGTACTTC. The chain links TRBV7-6 to TRBJ2-7, with 9 positions matching TRBD2. CDR1 and CDR2 (germline): SGHVS, FNYEAQ. The CDR3 loop spans 15 amino acids. V dropped 2 bases and J dropped 6; count of bases not matched to a gene: 8.

The chain combines TRBV4-1 with TRBJ2-1; 10 bases line up with TRBD2. The CDR3 is 17 residues long. CDR1 MGHRA and CDR2 YSYEKL come from the germline V gene. Trimming cost V 2 bases and J 6 bases; bases outside gene matches: 10. CDR3 nucleotide sequence: TGCGCCAGCAGCCAACCACTAGCGGGAAGAGGGGGCAATGAGCAGTTCTTC. Protein product: CASSQPLAGRGGNEQFF.

This sequence joins TRBV28 and TRBJ1-2, with D possibly matching TRBD1 (5 bases). The CDR3 is made up of 13 amino acids. CDR1 and CDR2 from the germline V gene are MDHEN and SYDVKM. V lost 3 bases and J lost 4, with 9 bases in between. Here the CDR3 reads CASSFDRRYGYTF. CDR3 sequence (DNA): TGTGCCAGCAGTTTTGACAGACGCTATGGCTACACCTTC.

The chain links TRBV19 to TRBJ1-3, with a weak D call TRBD1 (5 bases). The germline CDR1 and CDR2 sequences are LNHDA and SQIVND (reference sequence). V was clipped by 3 bases and J by 0 bases, with 12 bases between them. The CDR3 runs to 16 residues. The CDR3 region is CASSMPSRDSGNTIYF. In DNA form, the CDR3 reads TGTGCCAGTAGTATGCCGTCCAGGGACTCTGGAAACACCATATATTTT.

The chain links TRBV21-1 to TRBJ1-1. TRBV21-1 is classified as a pseudogene. CDR3 length: 14 residues. CDR3 in amino acids: CASAHPFGNTEAFF. The CDR3 nucleotides read TGTGCCAGCGCGCACCCATTCGGGAACACTGAAGCTTTCTTT.

The rearrangement joins TRBV27 to TRBJ2-7; 11 bases agree with TRBD2. CDR1 is MNHEY and CDR2 is SMNVEV in the germline V gene (reference sequence). The CDR3 is 17 amino acids. V shed 6 bases, J shed 1 base, and the junction held 11 bases outside the gene matches. The CDR3 protein is CASRPYTSGSPSYEQYF. CDR3 nucleotides: TGTGCCAGCAGGCCCTATACTAGCGGGAGTCCGTCCTACGAGCAGTACTTC.

This clone appeared once. The V call is TRBV5-4, the J call TRBJ1-1, with 8 nucleotides matching TRBD1. This CDR3 contains 15 residues. Trimming cost V 4 bases and J 2 bases; bases outside gene matches: 7. Germline CDR1 is SGHNT and CDR2 is YYREEE (reference sequence). CDR3 bases: TGTGCCAGCAGCACCGCCGGGACAGGAAACACTGAAGCTTTCTTT. Amino acids: CASSTAGTGNTEAFF.

V and J are TRBV5-5 and TRBJ1-5; 9 bases align to TRBD1. Per the germline V gene, CDR1 is SGHKS and CDR2 is YYEKEE (reference sequence). Trimming removed 4 bases from V and 7 bases from J; junction bases left unmatched: 12. The CDR3 is made up of 16 amino acids. The CDR3 region has the DNA TGTGCCAGCAGCAGGGGACAGGGCGTCCTTGGACAGCCCCAGCATTTT. Amino acid sequence: CASSRGQGVLGQPQHF.

CDR3 sequence (DNA): TGTGCCAGCTCACTACGGGACGGCGGAAACACCATATATTTT. Residues: CASSLRDGGNTIYF. The rearrangement links TRBV18 to TRBJ1-3, with D possibly TRBD1 on 5 matching bases. CDR1 and CDR2 from the germline V gene are KGHSH and LQKENI. V was pared by 4 bases and J by 4 bases, with 11 bases between. The CDR3 sequence is 14 residues long.

This CDR3 is CASSEQGATNEKLFF. For the CDR3, the DNA is TGTGCCAGCAGTGAGCAGGGTGCAACTAATGAAAAACTGTTTTTT. The V and J genes are TRBV25-1 and TRBJ1-4; D possibly corresponds to TRBD1 (5 bases). The CDR3 consists of 15 residues. The germline gives CDR1 MGHDK, CDR2 SYGVNS. The V end was cut by 3 bases, the J end by 0 bases, with 8 bases between.

The J gene is TRBJ2-7, the V gene TRBV6-1, with 7 nucleotides matching TRBD1. After removal of 3 bases from V and 5 bases from J, the junction contained 10 bases not matched to a gene. This CDR3 spans 15 amino acids. In germline, CDR1 is MNHNS, CDR2 SASEGT. The DNA for the CDR3 is TGTGCCAGCAGTGAGCCGGGACAGTCTACCCACGAGCAGTACTTC. Translating it yields CASSEPGQSTHEQYF.

The chain carries TRBV28 and TRBJ1-4, with 10 bases lining up with TRBD1. The CDR3 has 15 amino acids. The germline CDR1 and CDR2 sequences are MDHEN and SYDVKM. The V segment lost 7 bases and the J segment 8 bases; nucleotides outside the gene matches: 10. CDR3 in amino acids: CASIRSGQGMEKLFF. The CDR3 DNA follows: TGTGCCAGCATTCGCTCGGGACAGGGGATGGAAAAACTGTTTTTT.